One sample yielded the 7 T cell receptor beta chains listed below, sequenced in a study of cytomegalovirus exposure and HLA in healthy donors. The primer mix had 60 Vbeta and 13 Jbeta primers. Assay used: immunoSEQ multiplex PCR; TCRdb lists only in-frame clones, some missing. The specimen's table records some 120,000 clones. The sequenced material came from PBMCs. The receptors originated from a man between 25 and 39 years old in good health and CMV-seronegative.

The chain joins TRBV27 to TRBJ1-6, with D perhaps TRBD1 (5 bases). The CDR3 runs 15 residues. V lost 2 bases, J lost 10 bases, and 15 bases lay in between. Per the germline V gene, CDR1 is MNHEY and CDR2 is SMNVEV (reference sequence). In nucleotides, the CDR3 is TGTGCCAGCAGTTTAGTTGGGGCGGGGGTGTCACCCCTCCACTTT. Its translation: CASSLVGAGVSPLHF.

This chain uses TRBV4-1 with TRBJ1-2; 9 nucleotides line up with TRBD1. This CDR3 comprises 16 residues. Germline V gene lookup returns CDR1 MGHRA and CDR2 YSYEKL. V gave up 3 bases and J gave up 1 base; unmatched junction bases: 6. For the CDR3, the DNA is TGCGCCAGCAGCCATTGGGCGGGACAGGGTAACTATGGCTACACCTTC. Translating it yields CASSHWAGQGNYGYTF.

CDR3 sequence: CASGTGVGDQPQHF. The CDR3 DNA follows: TGTGCCAGTGGGACAGGGGTAGGCGATCAGCCCCAGCATTTT. V usage is TRBV19 and J usage is TRBJ1-5; 10 bases are a match to TRBD1. This CDR3 is 14 amino acids long. V was clipped by 8 bases and J by 5 bases; unmatched bases: 6. Per the germline V gene, CDR1 is LNHDA and CDR2 is SQIVND (reference sequence).

The chain employs TRBV6-5 and TRBJ1-2, with D possibly TRBD1 on 5 matching bases. The V gene's germline CDR1 is MNHEY and CDR2 SVGAGI. This CDR3 contains 14 residues. Between the trimmed V and J ends, which lost 2 bases and 4 bases, there was a span of 11 bases. The CDR3 DNA reads as TGTGCCAGCAGTTACGGCAGGGAGGGCTATGGCTACACCTTC. Translating it yields CASSYGREGYGYTF.

The rearrangement links TRBV6-1 to TRBJ1-1; 8 bases line up with TRBD1. Looked up from germline, CDR1 is MNHNS and CDR2 is SASEGT. J lost 4 bases, V lost 3 bases, and 1 base had no gene match. CDR3 length equals 13 residues. The CDR3 loop is CASSDGQGTEAFF. In DNA form, the CDR3 reads TGTGCCAGCAGTGACGGACAGGGCACTGAAGCTTTCTTT.

This chain uses TRBV5-1 with TRBJ2-5, with 7 positions matching TRBD1. Losses at the gene ends were 2 bases for V and 2 bases for J; bases not matched to a gene: 6. Per germline, CDR1 SGHRS and CDR2 YFSETQ. The CDR3 runs 15 residues. DNA of the CDR3: TGCGCCAGCAGCTTCCGGGACAGATTACAAGAGACCCAGTACTTC. Translating it yields CASSFRDRLQETQYF.

This chain connects TRBV30 to TRBJ2-1; 13 bases line up with TRBD2. Per germline, CDR1 GTSNPN and CDR2 SVGIG (reference sequence). V dropped 2 bases and J dropped 8; count of bases not matched to a gene: 6. This CDR3 contains 15 residues. CDR3 sequence reads: CAWSRLAGGGDEQFF. CDR3 nucleotides: TGTGCCTGGAGTCGACTAGCGGGGGGAGGGGATGAGCAGTTCTTC.